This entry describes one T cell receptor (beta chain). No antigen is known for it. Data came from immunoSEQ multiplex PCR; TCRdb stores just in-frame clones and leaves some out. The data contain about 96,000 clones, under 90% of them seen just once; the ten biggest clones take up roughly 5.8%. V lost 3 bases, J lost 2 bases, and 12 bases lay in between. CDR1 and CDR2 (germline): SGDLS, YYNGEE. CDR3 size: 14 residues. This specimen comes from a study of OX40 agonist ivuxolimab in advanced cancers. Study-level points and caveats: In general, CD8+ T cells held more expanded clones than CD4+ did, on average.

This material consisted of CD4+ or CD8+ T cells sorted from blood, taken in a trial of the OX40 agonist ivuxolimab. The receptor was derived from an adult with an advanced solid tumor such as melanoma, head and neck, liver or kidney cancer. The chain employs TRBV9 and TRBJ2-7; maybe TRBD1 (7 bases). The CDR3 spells CASSGAGGTYEQYF. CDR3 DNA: TGTGCCAGCAGCGGAGCAGGGGGGACCTACGAGCAGTACTTC.